The rows below give T cell receptor beta chains drawn from one sample of a study of CD8+ T cells in alopecia areata. Generated by immunoSEQ multiplex PCR, the TCRdb table keeps only in-frame clones and is missing some. The sample includes 75,000 to 80,000 clones, around 67% of them seen just once. The sequencing used CD8+ T cells sorted from blood, collected at week 24, from a patient treated with tofacitinib. These receptors were obtained from a human donor with alopecia areata. CDR3s leave out the opening cysteine and the closing phenylalanine or tryptophan.

v_gene,CDR3aa
TRBV7-9,ASSLVGAQETQY
TRBV5-4,ASSVSWENTEAF
TRBV13,ASSYGGSEQY
TRBV6-5,ASSYSGGTEAF
TRBV4-1,ASSQDAGGASEAF
TRBV27,ASRTANTEAF
TRBV7-2,ASSSGLAVIPDTQY
TRBV4-1,ASSQETRPTGELF
TRBV28,ASSLPLLSGANVLT
TRBV4-1,ASSQADGPNYGYT
TRBV2,ASSESGSLAASSTDTQY
TRBV9,ASSVLSQLAGDTQY
TRBV6-5,ASSYSTSPNYGYT
TRBV27,ASSLGGSYEQY
TRBV7-9,ASSFFEDEKLF
TRBV6-5,ASSYSRDYNNEQF
TRBV11-2,ASSPGGRGTETQY
TRBV9,ASSVTGVPTDTQY
TRBV7-9,ASSLEDRGHEQY
TRBV4-3,ASSHERGSYNEQF
TRBV27,ATEGQGNTEAF
TRBV5-4,ASSLTTRGLGETQY
TRBV21-1,ASSKGGNRSSYNSPLH
TRBV14,ASSQGFRTSGSRGETQY
TRBV6-5,ASGQGYYGYT
TRBV19,ATGDRYLYGYT
TRBV13,ASSQTGGEWDYGYT
TRBV15,ATSRVPGYEQF
TRBV6-4,ASANRTGELF
TRBV29-1,SVLGSYGYT
TRBV6-1,ASSETFTSGRADTQY
TRBV4-3,ASSQVGLAGEDEQF
TRBV15,ATSRDVASGDNEQF
TRBV25-1,ASSSGTGVSNQPQH
TRBV4-1,ASSQVAGFNQPQH
TRBV4-3,ASSQERWRRFEAF
TRBV27,ASSLLGQHGYT
TRBV25-1,ASSEWEEDGTGELF
TRBV19,ASRSLQGGYGYT
TRBV6-5,ASSYLAGQETQY
TRBV18,ASSPLVRVSSTDTQY
TRBV27,ASAAFGAQY
TRBV6-5,ASSYGAYNEQF
TRBV7-2,ASSPDRGLAGGYEQY
TRBV7-9,ASSPPLLGAKF
TRBV9,ASSLGAGSQETQY
TRBV7-3,ASSDSGNEQY
TRBV29-1,SVEPGGYGYT
TRBV29-1,SVGTSGTDTQY
TRBV2,ASSEDGNQPQH
TRBV7-2,ASSSTGTGSEKLF
TRBV27,ASSPEGGTSEAF
TRBV29-1,SVVVRGSYNEQF
TRBV12-2,ASRLLSNTEAF
TRBV13,ASSGGTAGNTIY